This T cell receptor beta chain emerged from a study of T cells after yellow fever vaccination. General study results and limits: In FACS-sorted repertoires, abundant clonotypes from the bulk population could appear as contaminants.

TCRdb re-derived calls from the 5' RACE reads in MiXCR, one entry per CDR3 protein. Among some 600,000 distinct CDR3 sequences, 9% to 15% were seen once, and the ten largest hold about 15%. This clonotype has just a few counts. Its matching antigen is unknown. V was clipped by 4 bases and J by 0 bases, with 19 bases between them. CDR3 length: 18 amino acids. Per germline, CDR1 LGHDT and CDR2 YNNKEL (reference sequence). The sequence was obtained from a man aged 25 to 40 who received the YFV17D yellow fever vaccine. The sequenced sample was PBMCs, obtained on the day of the yellow fever booster vaccination. This chain connects TRBV3-1 to TRBJ2-1, with D perhaps given as TRBD1 or TRBD2 (5 bases each). The CDR3 DNA reads TGTGCCAGCAGCCCCCACCGCCGGCTAGGGACCTCCTACAATGAGCAGTTCTTC. It codes for CASSPHRRLGTSYNEQFF.